This T cell receptor (beta chain) was found in a study of Tregs in tolerant kidney transplant recipients. V was pared by 2 bases and J by 4 bases, with 9 bases of the junction left unmatched. Germline CDR1 is SGDLS and CDR2 is YYNGEE. The CDR3 is 16 amino acids. Sequencing was performed with immunoSEQ multiplex PCR; in TCRdb, only in-frame clones are kept and a portion is missing. The table shows tens of thousands of clones, with 90% to 95% occurring only once. Comment on this clone: Antigen unknown.

Related graft donors supplied nonmyeloablative bone marrow transplants, and mixed chimerism was transient. Study results and limitations: Tregs expanded with activated donor B cells seemed most donor-specific. Biological reproducibility was not directly addressed in this study.

This receptor was taken from a human patient who received a combined kidney and bone marrow transplant. Some T cells may be transferred from the graft donor. The chain has TRBV9 and TRBJ2-3, with TRBD2 matching 8 bases. This sample comprised CD4+ T cells from blood (PBMCs), obtained 24 months after the transplant. In DNA, the CDR3 is TGTGCCAGCAGCGTCGGTACCGGGGGGGCCGCAGATACGCAGTATTTT. Translation: CASSVGTGGAADTQYF. The full variable domain, with the rest looked up from reference TRBV9 and TRBJ2-3, is DSGVTQTPKHLITATGQRVTLRCSPRSGDLSVYWYQQSLDQGLQFLIQYYNGEERAKGNILERFSAQQFPDLHSELNLSSLELGDSALYFCASSVGTGGAADTQYFGPGTRLTVL.